The T cell receptor (beta chain) under discussion was sequenced for a study of OX40 agonist ivuxolimab in advanced cancers. CDR3 size: 12 residues. Germline V lookup: CDR1 PRHDT, CDR2 FYEKMQ (reference sequence). Trimming pared 8 bases from V and 0 bases from J, leaving 6 bases between. Generated by immunoSEQ multiplex PCR, the TCRdb table keeps only in-frame clones and is missing some. Among roughly 30,000 clones listed, 80% to 90% were seen once. The chain carries TRBV13 and TRBJ2-3; no definite D call. The sequencing used CD4+ or CD8+ T cells sorted from blood, collected in a trial of the OX40 agonist ivuxolimab. The TCR originated in an adult with an advanced solid tumor such as melanoma, head and neck, liver or kidney cancer. This CDR3 reads CASGISTDTQYF. CDR3 DNA sequence: TGTGCCAGCGGGATTAGCACAGATACGCAGTATTTT.